These 4 T cell receptor beta chains came from one sample sequenced in a study of T cell repertoires in cytomegalovirus infection. One entry per CDR3 protein, called by TCRdb with MiXCR from the reads. The sample lists about 150,000 distinct CDR3 sequences; around 20% were seen once. Sequences were obtained from PBMCs. These receptor sequences come from a human donor in good health (CMV status not recorded). Some clones in this sample may be carry-over from other donors' samples.

Details on this clonotype: One base away lies a much larger clone, so this may be a sequencing read error. The chain joins TRBV7-8 to TRBJ2-2; D gene ambiguous. This CDR3 contains 13 residues. The V end was cut by 1 base, the J end by 6 bases, with 6 bases between. From germline, CDR1 is SGHVS and CDR2 FQNEAQ. CDR3 sequence reads: CASSLGCAGELFF. The DNA of the CDR3 is TGTGCCAGCAGCTTAGGGTGTGCCGGGGAGCTGTTTTTT.

At least ten counts were recorded for this clonotype. In DNA, the CDR3 is TGTGCCAGTAGTCCGACTAACTCCTACGAGCAGTACTTC. Its protein product is CASSPTNSYEQYF. The chain combines TRBV19 with TRBJ2-7, with a weak D call TRBD2 (5 bases). The CDR3 sequence is 13 residues long. V was pared by 5 bases and J by 0 bases, with 8 bases between. The germline V gene encodes CDR1 LNHDA and CDR2 SQIVND (reference sequence). Full variable domain (outside the CDR3, taken from reference TRBV19 and TRBJ2-7): DGGITQSPKYLFRKEGQNVTLSCEQNLNHDAMYWYRQDPGQGLRLIYYSQIVNDFQKGDIAEGYSVSREKKESFPLTVTSAQKNPTAFYLCASSPTNSYEQYFGPGTRLTVT.

Only a few counts were recorded for this clonotype. This chain uses TRBV7-3 with TRBJ2-7, with D perhaps assigned TRBD1 or TRBD2 (5 bases each). The CDR3 is 13 residues long. V shed 5 bases and J shed 3 bases, with 11 bases lying between them. Germline V gene sequence: CDR1 SGHTA, CDR2 FQGTGA. The CDR3 spells CASSPGTDYEQYF. The CDR3 DNA is TGTGCCAGCAGCCCGGGGACCGACTACGAGCAGTACTTC.

V usage is TRBV29-1 and J usage is TRBJ1-2, with D tentatively TRBD1 (5 bases). The CDR3 is 15 amino acids. Germline CDR1 reads SQVTM; CDR2 reads ANQGSEA. The ends were cut back, 1 base at V and 4 bases at J, with 16 bases in the middle. The DNA of the CDR3 is TGCAGCGTTGAAGCTTACAGCGGTGGGGGCTATGGCTACACCTTC. It yields the protein CSVEAYSGGGYGYTF. The variable domain in full, with the rest retrieved from reference TRBV29-1 and TRBJ1-2, is SAVISQKPSRDICQRGTSLTIQCQVDSQVTMMFWYRQQPGQSLTLIATANQGSEATYESGFVIDKFPISRPNLTFSTLTVSNMSPEDSSIYLCSVEAYSGGGYGYTFGSGTRLTVV.